This T cell receptor beta chain comes out of a study of blood T cell repertoires in COVID-19. Study as a whole: The United States, Italy and Spain provided the acute and convalescent COVID-19 samples. T cells, B-cell-depleted T cells, or PBMCs provided the cDNA or gDNA that served as material.

CDR1 and CDR2 (germline): MNHNY, SVGAGI (reference sequence). This CDR3 is built from 15 residues. Losses at the gene ends were 6 bases for V and 3 bases for J; bases not matched to a gene: 6. Methods used by the authors: Nucleated cell counts were estimated from reference gene primer amplification. Profiled with immunoSEQ multiplex PCR; TCRdb holds only in-frame clones, not every one. The V and J calls and clone size come from that table; D and trimming were worked out from the DNA. This sample has 70,000 to 80,000 clones, with 87% found just once. The clonotype was recovered from a woman between 45 and 60 years old with acute or convalescent COVID-19. This chain connects TRBV6-6 to TRBJ1-4, with 8 bases that match TRBD1. The sample comprised peripheral blood. Written as DNA, the CDR3 is TGTGCCAGCAGACCATCGGACAGGGCTAATGAAAAACTGTTTTTT. This encodes CASRPSDRANEKLFF.